These 26 T cell receptor beta chains originate from one sample sequenced in a study of CD8+ T cells in alopecia areata. The treatment is: oral pan-JAK inhibitor, 5-10 mg twice daily. It was cDNA, reverse transcribed from extracted RNA, that served as the sequencing template. Profiling relied on immunoSEQ multiplex PCR, and the TCRdb table lists in-frame clones only, not all of them. The sample has roughly 210,000 clones, 40% to 45% seen once. The material was CD4+ T cells sorted from blood, obtained at approximately week 37, from a patient treated with tofacitinib. Receptors originate from a human donor with alopecia areata.

V and J are TRBV11-2 and TRBJ2-5; D assignment may be TRBD1 or TRBD2 (5 bases each). The CDR3 covers 17 residues. Trimming took off 0 bases at V and 4 bases at J, with 18 bases between the two ends. Germline V CDR1 and CDR2: SGHAT, FQNNGV. CDR3 region: CASSLDLWGSGGETQYF. CDR3 in DNA: TGTGCCAGCAGCTTAGATCTTTGGGGGAGTGGTGGAGAGACCCAGTACTTC.

CDR3 nucleotides: TGCGCCAGCAGCATGGAGGGAGCTAACTATGGCTACACCTTC. Translated: CASSMEGANYGYTF. J is TRBJ1-2 and V is TRBV5-1; D remains unclear. Germline loops: CDR1 SGHRS, CDR2 YFSETQ. There are 14 residues in the CDR3. V lost 4 bases to trimming and J lost 0 bases, with 10 bases between them.

The chain recombines TRBV7-2 with TRBJ1-1; maybe TRBD1 (5 bases). Between the trimmed V and J ends, which lost 1 base and 10 bases, there was a span of 13 bases. CDR1 and CDR2 from the germline V gene are SGHTA and FQGNSA. This CDR3 is built from 13 residues. CDR3: CASSLDGQGAAFF. CDR3 coding DNA: TGTGCCAGCAGCTTAGATGGGCAGGGCGCAGCTTTCTTT. Together with reference TRBV7-2 and TRBJ1-1, the CDR3 gives the full variable domain: GAGVSQSPSNKVTEKGKDVELRCDPISGHTALYWYRQSLGQGLEFLIYFQGNSAPDKSGLPSDRFSAERTGGSVSTLTIQRTQQEDSAVYLCASSLDGQGAAFFGQGTRLTVV.

This clone was recorded a few times. The V and J genes are TRBV29-1 and TRBJ2-7, with D tentatively TRBD1 (7 bases). The CDR3 loop spans 14 amino acids. V lost 7 bases and J lost 5, with 21 bases in between. CDR1 and CDR2 from the germline V gene are SQVTM and ANQGSEA. The CDR3 protein is CSAGAPGGSDEQYF. The DNA for the CDR3 is TGCAGCGCCGGAGCACCAGGGGGGTCGGACGAGCAGTACTTC.

This clone was recorded many times. This sequence joins TRBV7-2 and TRBJ2-1; D gene ambiguous. CDR3 size: 11 residues. Deletions cut 3 bases from V and 8 bases from J, with 5 bases between. Germline values: CDR1 SGHTA, CDR2 FQGNSA. DNA for the CDR3: TGTGCCAGCAGCTTGTCCGATGAGCAGTTCTTC. Its protein is CASSLSDEQFF.

This clone showed up just a few times. The gene calls are TRBV27 and TRBJ2-1, with TRBD2 as a possible D gene (6 bases). Germline V CDR1 and CDR2: MNHEY, SMNVEV (reference sequence). The V end lost 7 bases, the J end lost 8 bases, and 18 bases lay between the germline ends. There are 14 residues in the CDR3. CDR3 region: CASTRDGSVDEQFF. CDR3 in DNA: TGTGCCAGCACCAGAGACGGGAGTGTCGATGAGCAGTTCTTC.

The chain recombines TRBV25-1 with TRBJ2-7; TRBD1 is a possible D gene (6 bases). Germline CDR1 MGHDK, CDR2 SYGVNS. Trimming left V 4 bases short and J 1 base short, with 14 bases between. The CDR3 totals 15 residues. Here the CDR3 reads CASSGHGQTSYEQYF. The CDR3 DNA is TGTGCCAGCAGTGGTCACGGACAGACTTCCTACGAGCAGTACTTC.

This clone was detected a few times. CDR3 sequence (DNA): TGTGCCAGCAGTTCCATTAGCGGGAGGAGCTCCTACAATGAGCAGTTCTTC. Encoded protein: CASSSISGRSSYNEQFF. The chain is built from TRBV27 and TRBJ2-1; 10 bases line up with TRBD2. The CDR3 runs 17 residues. V trimming: 4 bases; J trimming: 0 bases; junction bases outside the gene matches: 6. CDR1 is MNHEY, CDR2 SMNVEV, per germline (reference sequence).

The gene calls are TRBV5-1 and TRBJ1-2; D possibly corresponds to TRBD1 (6 bases). CDR1 and CDR2 (germline): SGHRS, YFSETQ. The V gene lost 5 bases and the J gene lost 8 bases, with 13 bases spanning the gap. CDR3 length: 12 residues. The CDR3 loop is CASSQGLGGYTF. CDR3 DNA: TGCGCCAGCAGTCAGGGGCTGGGAGGCTACACCTTC.

This chain connects TRBV6-5 to TRBJ2-5; the D call may be TRBD1 or TRBD2 (6 bases each). This CDR3 region has 15 residues. Trimming removed 3 bases at V and 5 bases at J, with 16 bases between. Germline lookup yields CDR1 MNHEY and CDR2 SVGAGI. CDR3 sequence (DNA): TGTGCCAGCAGTTATGGGGGGCGTAACATGGAGACCCAGTACTTC. As protein: CASSYGGRNMETQYF.

The rearrangement joins TRBV7-2 to TRBJ2-1; D remains ambiguous. CDR1 is SGHTA, CDR2 FQGNSA, per germline. The CDR3 spans 15 residues. The V and J ends lost 1 base and 6 bases respectively, with 13 bases between them. The DNA of the CDR3 is TGTGCCAGCAGCTTAGACGGTAACCGTCTCAATGAGCAGTTCTTC. This gives the protein CASSLDGNRLNEQFF.

Concerning this clone: This same CDR3 is encoded by further DNA sequences in the sample. This chain connects TRBV9 to TRBJ2-7, with 10 bases fitting TRBD1. This CDR3 has 14 amino acids. The V gene's germline CDR1 is SGDLS and CDR2 YYNGEE. V lost 2 bases to trimming and J lost 4 bases; unmatched junction nucleotides: 3. The CDR3 DNA sequence: TGTGCCAGCAGCGTCCGGGACAGGGGTTACGAGCAGTACTTC. It is translated as CASSVRDRGYEQYF.

The chain carries TRBV30 and TRBJ1-3, with TRBD1 as a possible D gene (5 bases). Trimming cost V 4 bases and J 0 bases, with 13 bases left between them. The length of the CDR3 is 15 residues. Germline V gene data show CDR1 as GTSNPN and CDR2 as SVGIG (reference sequence). The CDR3 spells CAWMPGKGSGNTIYF. The CDR3 DNA reads as TGTGCCTGGATGCCAGGGAAGGGCTCTGGAAACACCATATATTTT.

This clone was detected only once. V usage is TRBV5-4 and J usage is TRBJ1-2; D perhaps matches TRBD1 (5 bases). V gave up 4 bases and J gave up 8 bases, with 18 bases separating them. Germline V gene sequence: CDR1 SGHNT, CDR2 YYREEE (reference sequence). This CDR3 has 14 residues. The CDR3 DNA reads TGTGCCAGCAGCCTGACGGGACTCCAAGGAGGCTACACCTTC. Its translation: CASSLTGLQGGYTF.

The chain uses TRBV18 and TRBJ2-4; no clear D. Germline assignment: CDR1 KGHSH and CDR2 LQKENI. CDR3 length: 16 amino acids. Between the trimmed V and J ends, which lost 0 bases and 1 base, there was a span of 10 bases. CDR3 in DNA: TGTGCCAGCTCACCACCCAACCGAGCGGCCAAAAACATTCAGTACTTC. It specifies CASSPPNRAAKNIQYF.

This clone was detected once. The chain carries TRBV29-1 and TRBJ1-2; D call uncertain. The ends were cut back, 6 bases at V and 3 bases at J, with 8 bases in the middle. The CDR3 loop spans 11 amino acids. The germline V gene has CDR1 SQVTM and CDR2 ANQGSEA. Here the CDR3 reads CSVGIHYGYTF. CDR3 DNA: TGCAGCGTAGGTATTCACTATGGCTACACCTTC.

For the CDR3, the DNA is TGTGCCAGCAGCGCGACTAGCGGGGTAAACATTCAGTACTTC. This gives the protein CASSATSGVNIQYF. The chain combines TRBV5-6 with TRBJ2-4; 11 positions agree with TRBD2. CDR1 is SGHDT, CDR2 YYEEEE, per germline. The J segment lost 6 bases and the V segment lost 4 bases, leaving 3 bases of the junction unmatched. This CDR3 has 14 residues.

This clone came up a few times. This chain connects TRBV7-2 to TRBJ2-7; 7 bases are a match to TRBD2. Germline CDR1 reads SGHTA; CDR2 reads FQGNSA. The CDR3 length is 16 residues. J gave up 4 bases and V 0 bases, and 9 bases lay outside the gene matches. This CDR3 is CASSLAGLHLNYEQYF. In nucleotides, the CDR3 is TGTGCCAGCAGCTTAGCGGGACTACACCTCAATTACGAGCAGTACTTC.

This chain uses TRBV6-1 with TRBJ2-3; a weak D match, TRBD2 (5 bases). The CDR3 sequence is 11 residues long. The V end lost 6 bases, the J end lost 5 bases, and 6 bases lay between the germline ends. CDR1 is MNHNS, CDR2 SASEGT, per germline. For the CDR3, the DNA is TGTGCCAGCAGAGAGGGAGATACGCAGTATTTT. This gives the protein CASREGDTQYF.

This chain uses TRBV29-1 with TRBJ2-1, with D unresolved. Trimming took 8 bases from V and 9 from J, leaving 20 bases between them. The CDR3 sequence is 13 residues long. Per germline, CDR1 SQVTM and CDR2 ANQGSEA. The CDR3 nucleotides are TGCAGCTTAAGGAGTCTCCCCCACAGTGAGCAGTTCTTC. Encoded protein: CSLRSLPHSEQFF.

This chain uses TRBV30 with TRBJ2-3; D possibly corresponds to TRBD2 (6 bases). The CDR3 runs 14 residues. V was clipped by 3 bases and J by 8 bases, with 18 bases between them. Per the germline V gene, CDR1 is GTSNPN and CDR2 is SVGIG (reference sequence). Here the CDR3 reads CAWRKTGEGGTQYF. The CDR3 DNA sequence: TGTGCCTGGAGAAAGACGGGAGAGGGAGGTACGCAGTATTTT.

This clone was counted a few times. The chain couples TRBV25-1 to TRBJ1-5; possibly TRBD1 for D (6 bases). Looked up from germline, CDR1 is MGHDK and CDR2 is SYGVNS. This CDR3 comprises 13 residues. The V gene lost 6 bases and the J gene lost 3 bases, with 9 bases spanning the gap. The CDR3 spells CASRGQSNQPQHF. DNA of the CDR3: TGTGCCAGCAGAGGACAGTCCAATCAGCCCCAGCATTTT.

V is TRBV25-1 and J is TRBJ2-5; 12 bases line up with TRBD2. The germline V gene encodes CDR1 MGHDK and CDR2 SYGVNS. The junction had 4 bases not matched to a gene; V was cut back by 4 bases and J by 4 bases. The CDR3 has 15 residues. The DNA for the CDR3 is TGTGCCAGCAGTGTCACTAGCGGGAGGTCAGAGACCCAGTACTTC. It translates to CASSVTSGRSETQYF.

This chain links TRBV30 with TRBJ2-1; D uncertain. V dropped 2 bases and J dropped 6 bases, with 8 bases sitting between them. The germline gives CDR1 GTSNPN, CDR2 SVGIG (reference sequence). The CDR3 contains 12 residues. The CDR3 loop reads CAWSPDLNEQFF. DNA for the CDR3: TGTGCCTGGAGTCCGGACCTCAATGAGCAGTTCTTC.

This sequence joins TRBV20-1 and TRBJ2-7; D is unresolved. This CDR3 has 11 residues. V lost 2 bases and J lost 7, with 9 bases in between. The germline CDR1 and CDR2 sequences are DFQATT and SNEGSKA (reference sequence). CDR3 amino acids: CSARQEQEQYF. The CDR3 bases are TGCAGTGCTAGACAAGAACAGGAGCAGTACTTC.

V is TRBV25-1 and J is TRBJ1-5; D remains unclear. The CDR3 loop spans 17 amino acids. Germline V gene lookup returns CDR1 MGHDK and CDR2 SYGVNS. V was shortened by 3 bases and J by 0 bases, with 15 bases between the two germline ends. The CDR3 is CASSEAYWTDSNQPQHF. CDR3 nucleotides: TGTGCCAGCAGTGAGGCTTATTGGACGGATAGCAATCAGCCCCAGCATTTT.